This is a list of T cell receptor beta chains from one sample in a study of T cells in Graves' hyperthyroidism and ophthalmopathy. Using its own MiXCR run on the multiplex PCR reads, TCRdb lists one record per CDR3 protein. The profile shows 650,000 to 850,000 distinct CDR3 sequences, about 19% of them singletons. The sample was blood. These receptors originate from a woman in her fifties or sixties with Graves' hyperthyroidism that later progressed to Graves' ophthalmopathy. CDR3s include the opening cysteine and the closing phenylalanine or tryptophan. Fields, in order: V gene, clone size, J gene, D gene, CDR3 protein, CDR3 DNA. The D gene is left open where the match is weak. The size of a clone is reported for some rows only, either as once, few or many, or as a class for expanded clones.

TRBV14,NA,TRBJ2-1,NA,CASSQDLTGSTAVYEQFF,TGTGCCAGCAGCCAAGATCTAACAGGGTCTACGGCAGTCTATGAGCAGTTCTTC
TRBV27,many,TRBJ1-5,NA,CASSLSTNQPQHF,TGTGCCAGCAGTTTATCGACTAATCAGCCCCAGCATTTT
TRBV9,NA,TRBJ1-2,NA,CASSGQVLNYGYTF,TGTGCCAGCAGCGGACAGGTTCTGAACTATGGCTACACCTTC
TRBV5-1,NA,TRBJ1-2,TRBD1,CASSDGQVDGYTF,TGCGCCAGCAGCGACGGACAGGTCGATGGCTACACCTTC
TRBV30,many,TRBJ2-7,TRBD1,CACRDRVSYEQYF,TGTGCCTGCCGGGACAGGGTGTCCTACGAGCAGTACTTC
TRBV29-1,NA,TRBJ1-2,NA,CSVGQSTNYGYAF,TGCAGCGTTGGACAGAGTACCAACTATGGCTACGCCTTC
TRBV12-3/TRBV12-4,many,TRBJ1-5,NA,CASSTDSQPQHF,TGTGCCAGCAGTACAGACTCACAGCCCCAGCATTTT
TRBV10-1,few,TRBJ2-3,NA,CASSAPGTDTQYF,TGCGCCAGCAGTGCCCCTGGCACAGATACGCAGTATTTT
TRBV12-3/TRBV12-4,NA,TRBJ2-7,TRBD1,CASSKGQGSYEQYF,TGTGCCAGCAGCAAGGGACAGGGGAGCTACGAGCAGTACTTC
TRBV10-2,NA,TRBJ1-2,TRBD1,CASTARGQGAYGYTF,TGCGCCAGCACCGCTCGTGGACAGGGGGCCTATGGCTACACCTTC
TRBV19,NA,TRBJ1-1,NA,CASTPDRLNTEAFF,TGTGCCAGTACCCCGGACAGATTGAACACTGAAGCTTTCTTT
TRBV18,few,TRBJ1-3,NA,CASSPIMAENTIYF,TGTGCCAGCTCACCAATAATGGCGGAGAACACCATATATTTT
TRBV6-1,many,TRBJ2-7,TRBD1,CASRQTGAYEQYF,TGTGCCAGCAGGCAGACAGGGGCCTACGAGCAGTACTTC
TRBV9,NA,TRBJ2-2,TRBD2,CASSVDTREGGELFF,TGTGCCAGCAGCGTAGATACTCGGGAGGGCGGGGAGCTGTTTTTT
TRBV20-1,NA,TRBJ1-4,NA,CSARAVGLNEKLFF,TGCAGTGCTAGAGCGGTCGGCCTTAATGAAAAACTGTTTTTT
TRBV10-3,many,TRBJ1-1,TRBD1,CAISVIGTDTEAFF,TGTGCCATCAGCGTGATCGGGACAGACACTGAAGCTTTCTTT
TRBV4-2,few,TRBJ2-1,NA,CASSQELRDSYNGQFF,TGTGCCAGCAGCCAAGAGTTAAGGGACTCCTACAATGGGCAGTTCTTC